This T cell receptor (beta chain) comes out of a study of OX40 agonist ivuxolimab in advanced cancers. In the study overall: Ivuxolimab was an agonistic, fully human IgG2 monoclonal antibody directed against OX40 (CD134), a costimulatory receptor. The dose-escalation cohort was roughly 87% male with a mean age of approximately 60 years, ranging from about 23 to 85. Prior anti-PD-1, anti-PD-L1 or anti-CTLA-4 therapy was permitted, and checkpoint inhibitors had been received by around 40% of dose-escalation patients. Partial responses were achieved by three dose-escalation patients, of whom one had hepatocellular carcinoma and two had cutaneous melanoma. Intravenous ivuxolimab was administered to patients every 2 weeks at six dose levels: 0.01, 0.1, 0.3, 1.5, 3 and 10 mg/kg. The paper covers the monotherapy dose-escalation part of the phase I ivuxolimab trial, which included N ≈ 52 patients. Among the approximately 50 dose-escalation patients, about 20 had hepatocellular carcinoma, roughly 15 melanoma, 9 renal cell carcinoma and 9 head and neck cancer. Peripheral TCRbeta sequencing aimed to test whether ivuxolimab altered TCR sequence diversity and caused clonal T-cell expansion.

Concerning this clone: Its antigen target is currently unknown. No much larger clone exists at a distance of one base, and base qualities are not known.

The trial excluded patients who had a history of autoimmune disease or who were on systemic immunosuppression. Peripheral blood for TCR sequencing was collected from all dose cohorts at baseline, on cycle 4 day 1, and on cycle 7 day 1. The samples were drawn from a first-in-human, open-label, multicenter phase I dose-escalation trial of ivuxolimab. The trial enrolled adults with locally advanced or metastatic head and neck squamous cell, hepatocellular, melanoma or renal cell carcinoma. Before TCR sequencing, CD4+ T cells and CD8+ T cells from peripheral blood were sorted into separate populations. CDR1 and CDR2 are drawn from the germline V gene: SNHLY, FYNNEI. V loses 5 bases at its end and J loses 7 bases; junction bases beyond the gene matches: 7. From cysteine to phenylalanine, the CDR3 is 14 amino acids long. CDR3 DNA only is kept here, 42 bases in frame from base 1. Genomic DNA was isolated from the sorted cells so that the TCRbeta CDR3 region could be sequenced. The immunoSEQ Assay was used for sequencing of TCRbeta CDR3 regions. TCRdb obtained this table from immuneACCESS and retained in-frame rearrangements with V and J assigned. These tables miss some clones; where compared with another copy, unresolved V genes account for less than half of the shortfall, and the remainder is unexplained. The sample table shows 90,000 to 100,000 clones, and about 85% are seen once. 3% to 4% of the sample lies in the top ten.

The paper as a whole reports these results and caveats: Antigen specificity was not determined for the clonally expanded peripheral T cells. After ivuxolimab, expanded clones were on average more numerous among CD8+ T cells than among CD4+ T cells. Low levels of normalized T-cell clonal expansion were also seen in some nonresponding patients. At doses of 0.1 to 3.0 mg/kg, clonal expansion of both CD4+ and CD8+ T cells in blood was seen between baseline and week 6. In the 0.1-3.0 mg/kg groups, partial responders had among the lowest normalized peripheral clonal expansion, particularly in CD8+ T cells.

The specimen was CD4+ or CD8+ T cells sorted from blood, collected in a trial of the OX40 agonist ivuxolimab. The rearrangement combines TRBV2 with TRBJ2-1, and TRBD2 matches 8 of the central bases. This receptor was taken from an adult with an advanced solid tumor such as melanoma, head and neck, liver or kidney cancer. The CDR3 in this case is CASSPIAGSNEQFF. The DNA sequence is as follows: TGTGCCAGCAGTCCGATAGCGGGATCGAATGAGCAGTTCTTC. Reference TRBV2 and TRBJ2-1 proteins supply the regions before and after the CDR3; the full variable domain is: EPEVTQTPSHQVTQMGQEVILRCVPISNHLYFYWYRQILGQKVEFLVSFYNNEISEKSEIFDDQFSVERPDGSNFTLKIRSTKLEDSAMYFCASSPIAGSNEQFFGPGTRLTVL.